This T cell receptor beta chain came from a study of shared T cell receptors in the human thymus. This CDR3 has 16 amino acids. V was pared by 1 base and J by 6 bases, with 5 bases of the junction left unmatched. Germline V CDR1 and CDR2: SGHAT, FQNNGV. Libraries were prepared by immunoSEQ multiplex PCR; TCRdb keeps only in-frame clonotypes and omits some of them. The repertoire holds hundreds of thousands of clones, about 89% seen once, with 0.0094% in the top ten. The same sample was also used in a study of human thymus T cells. That investigation notes: It was healthy Finnish infants having corrective surgery for congenital heart defects who were the donors. Thymus tissue for the work was resected from patients undergoing corrective heart surgery. Both thymic and peripheral blood repertoires showed apparently biased V and J usage. Thymic repertoires from unrelated individuals overlapped highly, related research reported.

The sequence came from a boy younger than two with a congenital heart defect. Sequenced sample: thymocytes. The V call is TRBV11-2, the J call TRBJ2-7; 14 bases are shared with TRBD2. For the CDR3, the DNA is TGTGCCAGCAGCTTAGGCGGGACTAGCGGGAGAAGCGAGCAGTACTTC. It yields the protein CASSLGGTSGRSEQYF. Variable domain in full (rest from reference TRBV11-2 and TRBJ2-7): EAGVAQSPRYKIIEKRQSVAFWCNPISGHATLYWYQQILGQGPKLLIQFQNNGVVDDSQLPKDRFSAERLKGVDSTLKIQPAKLEDSAVYLCASSLGGTSGRSEQYFGPGTRLTVT.